These 13 T cell receptor beta chains were sequenced from one sample in a study of blood T cell repertoires in COVID-19. The protocol was immunoSEQ multiplex PCR, while the TCRdb copy is restricted to in-frame clones and leaves out a portion. The table has 70,000 to 85,000 clones, about 83% seen once. The sample taken for sequencing was peripheral blood. All receptors derive from a human donor in a cohort sampled during active COVID-19.

The gene calls are TRBV18 and TRBJ2-3; TRBD2 matches at 10 bases. This CDR3 is built from 16 residues. Unmatched junction bases numbered 9, after V lost 2 bases and J lost 7 bases. Per germline, CDR1 KGHSH and CDR2 LQKENI. For the CDR3, the DNA is TGTGCCAGCTCACCAGGAGGTAGCGGGGGGACTAATACGCAGTATTTT. It translates to CASSPGGSGGTNTQYF.

The chain uses TRBV7-9 and TRBJ1-5; 11 bases align to TRBD1. The germline V gene has CDR1 SEHNR and CDR2 FQNEAQ (reference sequence). Trimming at V came to 3 bases and at J to 4 bases, leaving 8 bases not matched to a gene. The CDR3 covers 17 residues. The CDR3 sequence is CASSFTGTGGINQPQHF. The CDR3 region has the DNA TGTGCCAGCAGCTTTACCGGGACAGGGGGGATTAATCAGCCCCAGCATTTT.

V is TRBV28 and J is TRBJ1-6; D not certain. V dropped 7 bases and J dropped 4 bases, with 11 bases sitting between them. Germline CDR1 and CDR2: MDHEN and SYDVKM. This CDR3 has 14 amino acids. The CDR3 nucleotides read TGTGCCAGCACACTGACGGAGTATAATTCACCCCTCCACTTT. It codes for CASTLTEYNSPLHF.

The J gene is TRBJ1-5, the V gene TRBV5-8, with D perhaps TRBD1 (5 bases). CDR3 size: 15 residues. The V end was cut by 6 bases, the J end by 0 bases, with 13 bases between. CDR1 is SGHTS and CDR2 is YDEGEE in the germline V gene. The CDR3 DNA is TGTGCCAGCACCCCTCGGGGGTATAGCAATCAGCCCCAGCATTTT. Protein product: CASTPRGYSNQPQHF.

V and J are TRBV19 and TRBJ1-2, with TRBD1 as a possible D gene (5 bases). This CDR3 comprises 13 residues. Trimming shortened V by 5 bases and J by 8 bases, and 15 bases separated the two germline ends. CDR1 and CDR2 (germline): LNHDA, SQIVND (reference sequence). The CDR3: CASSLTRGYGYTF. CDR3 in DNA: TGTGCCAGTAGTCTGACCCGGGGGTACGGCTACACCTTC.

The chain employs TRBV19 and TRBJ2-3; 12 bases line up with TRBD1. The ends lost 4 bases at V and 4 bases at J; junction bases unmatched: 3. The germline CDR1 and CDR2 sequences are LNHDA and SQIVND (reference sequence). The CDR3 sequence is 15 residues long. The CDR3 sequence is CASSRGQGASDTQYF. In DNA form, the CDR3 reads TGTGCCAGTAGTAGGGGACAGGGGGCTTCAGATACGCAGTATTTT.

J is TRBJ2-1 and V is TRBV28, with 11 nucleotides matching TRBD2. The ends lost 5 bases at V and 4 bases at J; junction bases unmatched: 7. CDR3 length: 16 residues. Germline values: CDR1 MDHEN, CDR2 SYDVKM. In nucleotides, the CDR3 is TGTGCCAGCAGTCTGGCCGGACTAGCGGGTTACAATGAGCAGTTCTTC. Translating it yields CASSLAGLAGYNEQFF. Full variable domain (rest looked up from reference TRBV28 and TRBJ2-1): DVKVTQSSRYLVKRTGEKVFLECVQDMDHENMFWYRQDPGLGLRLIYFSYDVKMKEKGDIPEGYSVSREKKERFSLILESASTNQTSMYLCASSLAGLAGYNEQFFGPGTRLTVL.

The chain has TRBV27 and TRBJ2-1; weak D call: TRBD2 (6 bases). V gave up 3 bases and J gave up 6 bases, with 6 bases separating them. Per germline, CDR1 MNHEY and CDR2 SMNVEV (reference sequence). The CDR3 has 12 residues. In DNA form, the CDR3 reads TGTGCCAGCAGTTTCGGGGGCAATGAGCAGTTCTTC. It is translated as CASSFGGNEQFF.

This chain links TRBV2 with TRBJ2-7, with D tentatively TRBD2 (6 bases). V was cut by 9 bases and J by 4 bases, with 16 bases left in between. CDR3 length: 13 residues. Germline CDR1 is SNHLY and CDR2 is FYNNEI. Here the CDR3 reads CASGGTRDYEQYF. As DNA, the CDR3 is TGTGCCAGTGGGGGGACCAGGGATTACGAGCAGTACTTC.

This clone was observed a single time. The genes are TRBV7-2 and TRBJ2-5; 8 bases fit TRBD2. Trimming took 3 bases from V and 3 from J; bases not matched to a gene: 3. In germline, CDR1 is SGHTA, CDR2 FQGNSA. This CDR3 spans 14 amino acids. The CDR3 sequence is CASSFRRGEETQYF. The DNA of the CDR3 is TGTGCCAGCAGCTTCAGGCGGGGGGAAGAGACCCAGTACTTC.

The chain carries TRBV9 and TRBJ2-2; 7 nucleotides match TRBD1. V lost 4 bases to trimming and J lost 7 bases; unmatched junction nucleotides: 7. CDR1 is SGDLS, CDR2 YYNGEE, per germline. The CDR3 extends over 14 amino acids. The CDR3 is CASSPQGLDGELFF. In nucleotides, the CDR3 is TGTGCCAGCAGCCCACAGGGGCTTGACGGGGAGCTGTTTTTT.

The chain joins TRBV19 to TRBJ2-7, with D unclear. Looked up from germline, CDR1 is LNHDA and CDR2 is SQIVND (reference sequence). V dropped 6 bases and J dropped 0 bases, with 9 bases sitting between them. The CDR3 is made up of 13 amino acids. CDR3 amino acids: CASRTSSSYEQYF. The CDR3 nucleotides read TGTGCCAGTAGGACTTCGAGCTCCTACGAGCAGTACTTC.

The chain is built from TRBV5-1 and TRBJ1-3; no firm D call. The V gene lost 2 bases and the J gene lost 0 bases, with 9 bases spanning the gap. There are 15 residues in the CDR3. Germline-derived CDR1 and CDR2 are SGHRS and YFSETQ. The CDR3 is CASSLTSISGNTIYF. The CDR3 DNA reads as TGCGCCAGCAGCTTAACGAGTATCTCTGGAAACACCATATATTTT.